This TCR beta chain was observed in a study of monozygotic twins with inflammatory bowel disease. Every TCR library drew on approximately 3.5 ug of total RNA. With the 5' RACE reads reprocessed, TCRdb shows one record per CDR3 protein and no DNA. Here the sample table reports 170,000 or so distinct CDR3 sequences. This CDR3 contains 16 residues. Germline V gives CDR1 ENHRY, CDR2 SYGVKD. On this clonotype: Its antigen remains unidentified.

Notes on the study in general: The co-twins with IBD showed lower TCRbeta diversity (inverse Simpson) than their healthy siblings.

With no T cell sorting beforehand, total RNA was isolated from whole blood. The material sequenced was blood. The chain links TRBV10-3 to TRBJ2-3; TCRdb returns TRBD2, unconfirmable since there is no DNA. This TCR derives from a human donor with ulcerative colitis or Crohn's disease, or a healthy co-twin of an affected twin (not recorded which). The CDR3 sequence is CAISESVAKSTDTQYF.